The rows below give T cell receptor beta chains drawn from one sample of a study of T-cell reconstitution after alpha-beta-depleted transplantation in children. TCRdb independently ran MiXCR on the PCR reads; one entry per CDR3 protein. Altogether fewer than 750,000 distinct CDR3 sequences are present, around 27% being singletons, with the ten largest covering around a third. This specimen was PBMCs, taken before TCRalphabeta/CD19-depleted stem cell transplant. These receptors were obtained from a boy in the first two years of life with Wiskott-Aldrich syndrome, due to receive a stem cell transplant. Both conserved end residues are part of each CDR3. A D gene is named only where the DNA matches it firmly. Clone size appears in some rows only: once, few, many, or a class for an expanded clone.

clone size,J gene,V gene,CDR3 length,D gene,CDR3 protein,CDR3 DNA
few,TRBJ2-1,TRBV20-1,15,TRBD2,CSARDPGGSYNEQFF,TGCAGTGCTAGAGATCCGGGAGGCTCCTACAATGAGCAGTTCTTC
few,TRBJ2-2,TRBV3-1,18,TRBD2,CASSQDPSGLTNTGELFF,TGTGCCAGCAGCCAAGATCCTAGCGGGCTTACGAACACCGGGGAGCTGTTTTTT
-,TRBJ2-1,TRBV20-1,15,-,CSATERKGRLGEQFF,TGCAGTGCTACGGAGAGGAAGGGGCGTTTGGGAGAGCAGTTCTTC
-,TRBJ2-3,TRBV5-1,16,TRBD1,CASSLGRLTGENTQYF,TGCGCCAGCAGCTTGGGGCGTTTGACAGGGGAAAATACGCAGTATTTT
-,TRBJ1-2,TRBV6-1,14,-,CASSEKVRQAVYTF,TGTGCCAGCAGTGAAAAGGTTCGGCAGGCGGTCTACACCTTC
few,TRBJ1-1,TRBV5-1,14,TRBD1,CASSVNLGQGEAFF,TGCGCCAGCAGCGTGAATTTGGGACAGGGGGAAGCTTTCTTT
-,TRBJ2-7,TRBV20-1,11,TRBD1,CSGGGRYEQYF,TGCAGTGGAGGGGGCAGGTACGAGCAGTACTTC
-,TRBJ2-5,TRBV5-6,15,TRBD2,CASSFSSGRSETQYF,TGTGCCAGCAGCTTTTCTAGCGGGAGGTCAGAGACCCAGTACTTC
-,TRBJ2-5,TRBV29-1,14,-,CSVEVELGLVTQYF,TGCAGCGTTGAAGTGGAACTAGGGCTCGTGACCCAGTACTTC
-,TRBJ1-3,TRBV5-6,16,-,CASSLPLICSGNTIYF,TGTGCCAGCAGCTTGCCCCTTATATGCTCTGGAAACACCATATATTTT
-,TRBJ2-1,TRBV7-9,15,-,CASSSPGRPDNEQFF,TGTGCCAGCAGCTCCCCCGGGCGTCCAGACAATGAGCAGTTCTTC
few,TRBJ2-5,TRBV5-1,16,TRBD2,CASSIGLAVVQETQYF,TGCGCCAGCAGCATAGGACTAGCGGTGGTCCAAGAGACCCAGTACTTC
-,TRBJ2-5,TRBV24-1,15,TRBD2,CATSDPTSGSWNQYF,TGTGCCACCAGTGACCCCACTAGCGGGAGTTGGAACCAGTACTTC
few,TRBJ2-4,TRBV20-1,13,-,CSATGTERNIQYF,TGCAGTGCTACCGGGACGGAGAGAAACATTCAGTACTTC
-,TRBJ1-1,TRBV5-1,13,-,CASSHNRATEAFF,TGCGCCAGCAGCCACAACAGGGCCACTGAAGCTTTCTTT
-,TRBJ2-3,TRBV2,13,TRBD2,CASLAGEVDTQYF,TGTGCCAGCCTAGCGGGAGAGGTAGATACGCAGTATTTT
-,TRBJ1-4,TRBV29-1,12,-,CSVAGANEKLFF,TGCAGCGTTGCTGGGGCTAATGAAAAACTGTTTTTT
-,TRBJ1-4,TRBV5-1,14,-,CASSLVPENEKLFF,TGCGCCAGCAGCTTGGTCCCGGAAAATGAAAAACTGTTTTTT
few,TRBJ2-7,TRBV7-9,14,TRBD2,CASSSGLAGVEQYF,TGTGCCAGCAGCTCGGGACTAGCGGGAGTTGAGCAGTACTTC
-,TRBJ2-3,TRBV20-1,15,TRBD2,CSDPSGEMRTDTQYF,TGCAGTGACCCCAGCGGGGAGATGAGGACAGATACGCAGTATTTT
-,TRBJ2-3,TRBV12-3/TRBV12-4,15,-,CASSFGGGRRDTQYF,TGTGCCAGCAGTTTCGGCGGAGGTCGGAGAGATACGCAGTATTTT
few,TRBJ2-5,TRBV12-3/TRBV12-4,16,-,CASSFRLGRPGETQYF,TGTGCCAGCAGTTTCCGCTTAGGTCGCCCCGGGGAGACCCAGTACTTC
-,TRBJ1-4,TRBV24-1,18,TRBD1,CATRGRTGLGATNEKLFF,TGTGCCACCAGGGGAAGGACAGGGCTCGGGGCAACTAATGAAAAACTGTTTTTT
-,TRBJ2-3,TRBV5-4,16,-,CASSLGSLGGVDTQYF,TGTGCCAGCAGCTTGGGCAGTCTAGGGGGGGTAGATACGCAGTATTTT
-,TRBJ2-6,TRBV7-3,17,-,CASSLRPGGTGANVLTF,TGTGCCAGCAGCCTACGACCGGGTGGGACTGGGGCCAACGTCCTGACTTTC
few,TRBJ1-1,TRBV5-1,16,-,CASSLAGAGPPTEAFF,TGCGCCAGCAGCTTGGCCGGGGCAGGGCCTCCCACTGAAGCTTTCTTT
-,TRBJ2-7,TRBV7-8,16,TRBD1,CASSLEGTGGSYEQYF,TGTGCCAGCAGCTTAGAGGGGACAGGGGGTTCCTACGAGCAGTACTTC
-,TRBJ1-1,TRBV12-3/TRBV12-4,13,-,CASSWTQNTEAFF,TGTGCCAGCAGTTGGACCCAGAACACTGAAGCTTTCTTT
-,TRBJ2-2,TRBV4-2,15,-,CASSQDRTRTGELFF,TGTGCCAGCAGCCAGGATAGGACCCGGACCGGGGAGCTGTTTTTT
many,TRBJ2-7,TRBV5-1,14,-,CASSLAGTVYEQYF,TGTGCCAGCAGCTTAGCGGGGACAGTCTACGAGCAGTACTTC
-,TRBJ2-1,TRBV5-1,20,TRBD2,CASSFRLLASGRATGNEQFF,TGCGCCAGCAGCTTTCGTCTCCTGGCTAGCGGGAGGGCGACTGGAAATGAGCAGTTCTTC
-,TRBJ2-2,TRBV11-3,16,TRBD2,CASSPGTSGNTGELFF,TGTGCCAGCAGCCCCGGGACTAGCGGTAACACCGGGGAGCTGTTTTTT
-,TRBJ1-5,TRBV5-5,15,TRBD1,CASSPGTGDAQPQHF,TGTGCCAGCAGTCCCGGGACAGGGGACGCCCAGCCCCAGCATTTT
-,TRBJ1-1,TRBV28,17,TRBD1,CASSQGTGGYMNTEAFF,TGTGCCAGCAGTCAAGGGACAGGGGGTTACATGAACACTGAAGCTTTCTTT
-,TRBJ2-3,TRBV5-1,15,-,CASRRTSASTDTQYF,TGCGCCAGCAGACGGACATCCGCTAGCACAGATACGCAGTATTTT
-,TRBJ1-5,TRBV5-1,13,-,CASSRGANQPQHF,TGCGCCAGCAGCAGGGGCGCAAATCAGCCCCAGCATTTT
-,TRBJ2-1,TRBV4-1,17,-,CASSLLRGASVGNEQFF,TGCGCCAGCAGCCTCTTAAGGGGGGCTAGTGTAGGCAATGAGCAGTTCTTC
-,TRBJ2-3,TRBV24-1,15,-,CATSDIGDATDTQYF,TGTGCCACCAGTGATATAGGAGACGCCACAGATACGCAGTATTTT
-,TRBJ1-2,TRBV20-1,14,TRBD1,CSANRDRVGSGYTF,TGCAGTGCTAACAGGGACAGGGTGGGCTCTGGCTACACCTTC
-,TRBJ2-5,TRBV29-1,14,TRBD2,CSVAGGRGQETQYF,TGCAGCGTTGCGGGCGGGCGGGGGCAAGAGACCCAGTACTTC
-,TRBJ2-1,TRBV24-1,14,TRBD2,CATSGSGRSDEQFF,TGTGCCACCAGTGGGAGCGGGAGATCCGATGAGCAGTTCTTC
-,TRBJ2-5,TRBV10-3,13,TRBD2,CAISGGGLETQYF,TGTGCCATCAGTGGCGGGGGGCTGGAGACCCAGTACTTC
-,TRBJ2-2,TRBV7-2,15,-,CASSSDGMAPGELFF,TGTGCCAGCAGCTCGGATGGGATGGCCCCCGGGGAGCTGTTTTTT
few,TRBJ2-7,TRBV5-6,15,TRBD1,CASSPGLGQGYEQYF,TGTGCCAGCAGCCCCGGGTTGGGACAGGGGTACGAGCAGTACTTC
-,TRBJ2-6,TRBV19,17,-,CASSIVGTIAGANVLTF,TGTGCCAGTAGTATCGTCGGAACAATCGCTGGGGCCAACGTCCTGACTTTC
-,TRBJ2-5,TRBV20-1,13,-,CSALARGGETQYF,TGCAGTGCTTTAGCCCGAGGGGGAGAGACCCAGTACTTC
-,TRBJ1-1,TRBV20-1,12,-,CSARGGVTEAFF,TGCAGTGCTAGAGGTGGTGTCACTGAAGCTTTCTTT
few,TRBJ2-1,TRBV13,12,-,CASSSNGDEQFF,TGTGCCAGCAGCTCTAACGGCGATGAGCAGTTCTTC
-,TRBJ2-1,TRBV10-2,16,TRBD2,CASSRLAGANYNEQFF,TGCGCCAGCAGCCGACTAGCGGGAGCGAACTACAATGAGCAGTTCTTC
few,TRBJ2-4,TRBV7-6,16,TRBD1,CASSQGQGVAKNIQYF,TGTGCCAGCAGCCAGGGACAGGGGGTAGCCAAAAACATTCAGTACTTC
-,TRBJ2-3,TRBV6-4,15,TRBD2,CASSGTGGPTDTQYF,TGTGCCAGCAGTGGGACGGGAGGCCCAACAGATACGCAGTATTTT
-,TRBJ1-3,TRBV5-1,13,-,CASSSWVGNTIYF,TGCGCCAGCAGCTCATGGGTCGGAAACACCATATATTTT
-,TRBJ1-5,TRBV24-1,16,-,CATSGGSGGHDQPQHF,TGTGCCACCAGTGGGGGTTCCGGGGGCCACGATCAGCCCCAGCATTTT
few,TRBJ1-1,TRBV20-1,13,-,CSAREGGLTEAFF,TGCAGTGCTAGAGAGGGGGGTTTGACTGAAGCTTTCTTT
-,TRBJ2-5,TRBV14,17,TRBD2,CASSQEWGGRHQETQYF,TGTGCCAGCAGCCAAGAATGGGGCGGGAGGCACCAAGAGACCCAGTACTTC
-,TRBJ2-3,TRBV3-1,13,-,CASSQSGTDTQYF,TGTGCCAGCAGCCAGAGCGGGACAGATACGCAGTATTTT
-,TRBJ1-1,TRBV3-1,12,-,CASSQPGPEAFF,TGTGCCAGCAGCCAGCCGGGCCCTGAAGCTTTCTTT